The T cell receptor beta chain under discussion was sequenced for a study of T cell changes during pregnancy in multiple sclerosis (dated by TCRdb to the late 2010s). Turning to the overall study: The study examined how the T cell repertoire changed over the course of pregnancy in women with multiple sclerosis.

From a lookup of the germline V gene, CDR1 and CDR2 are MGHRA and YSYEKL. Trimming accounts for 2 bases at V and 10 bases at J, while the number of junction bases matched to no gene is 8. The CDR3 contains 15 residues, cysteine and phenylalanine counted. Only the CDR3 part of the read is kept: 45 bases, read in frame from the first base. Libraries came from the immunoSEQ multiplex PCR assay. The table comes from immuneACCESS by way of TCRdb, which keeps in-frame sequences with V and J called. Part of the clones is missing from these tables; in studies checked, under half for an unresolved V gene and the rest for unknown reasons. The table for this sample lists fewer than 65,000 clones; 75% to 95% of them were counted only once. About 0.85% of the sample rests with the top ten. Remarks on this clone: Its antigen is still unknown. There are no base qualities to consult, and no much larger clone falls within one base.

The V and J segments used are TRBV4-1 and TRBJ2-1, with 10 central nucleotides matching TRBD2. Here the sequenced sample was peripheral blood, taken before pregnancy. The sequence was collected from a female donor with multiple sclerosis, enrolled in a pregnancy study. Read as DNA, the sequence is TGCGCCAGCAGCCAAAACAGCGGGGGGGCATGGGAGCAGTTCTTC. Its product reads: CASSQNSGGAWEQFF.